Reported below is one T cell receptor beta chain. The antigen remains undetermined. The data derive from a study of CD8 T cells in Susac syndrome. General study findings and limits: Clonal expansion was not seen in any Susac syndrome CD4+ T cell repertoire.

Sequencing of TCR beta was undertaken in CD8+ and CD4+ T cells derived from blood. TEMRA cells were enriched by FACS, while CD8+ and CD4+ T cells were obtained through a negative isolation that was performed magnetically. With 0 bases clipped from V and 4 bases from J, the junction kept 7 bases outside the gene matches. This CDR3 comprises 17 residues. Germline loops: CDR1 SGDLS, CDR2 YYNGEE. The RNA, about 0.45 to 1 ug, was put through reverse transcription using random hexamers. A multiplex approach, immunoSEQ multiplex PCR, amplified TCR beta CDR3 across 54 Vbeta and 13 Jbeta. From the immunoSEQ multiplex PCR reads, TCRdb called clonotypes with MiXCR, one entry per CDR3 protein. The data contain some 200,000 distinct CDR3 sequences, approximately 96% of them singletons.

Material: CD4+ T cells from PBMCs. This rearrangement joins TRBV9 to TRBJ2-3; 11 nucleotides align to TRBD2. The source of this sequence is a human donor with Susac syndrome. The CDR3 nucleotides are TGTGCCAGCAGCGTAGCTCCCCTAGCGGGAGGATCAGATACGCAGTATTTT. Translation gives CASSVAPLAGGSDTQYF.